This TCR beta chain emerged from a study of T-cell memory formation after mild COVID-19. There are 15 residues in the CDR3. Germline CDR1 reads MNHEY; CDR2 reads SVGAGI. The V segment lost 7 bases and the J segment 5 bases; nucleotides outside the gene matches: 9. This clonotype came up a few times. The antigen is unknown. Study-level points and caveats: A balance of CD4 and CD8 characterized clones contracting day 15 to 85, whereas later expanders leaned CD4+.

TCRdb re-derived calls from the 5' RACE reads in MiXCR, one entry per CDR3 protein. The profile shows about 610,000 distinct CDR3 sequences, approximately 15% of them singletons. This receptor was identified in an adult woman who had mild COVID-19 (a few samples of this study predate the infection). Cell type and time point are not known. The chain combines TRBV6-5 with TRBJ2-1; TRBD1 agrees at 9 bases. The specimen sequenced was PBMCs or a T cell subset sorted from them (not recorded which). The CDR3 DNA is TGTGCCAGCAACACAGGGGGCGAGGGGGACAATGAGCAGTTCTTC. This encodes CASNTGGEGDNEQFF.